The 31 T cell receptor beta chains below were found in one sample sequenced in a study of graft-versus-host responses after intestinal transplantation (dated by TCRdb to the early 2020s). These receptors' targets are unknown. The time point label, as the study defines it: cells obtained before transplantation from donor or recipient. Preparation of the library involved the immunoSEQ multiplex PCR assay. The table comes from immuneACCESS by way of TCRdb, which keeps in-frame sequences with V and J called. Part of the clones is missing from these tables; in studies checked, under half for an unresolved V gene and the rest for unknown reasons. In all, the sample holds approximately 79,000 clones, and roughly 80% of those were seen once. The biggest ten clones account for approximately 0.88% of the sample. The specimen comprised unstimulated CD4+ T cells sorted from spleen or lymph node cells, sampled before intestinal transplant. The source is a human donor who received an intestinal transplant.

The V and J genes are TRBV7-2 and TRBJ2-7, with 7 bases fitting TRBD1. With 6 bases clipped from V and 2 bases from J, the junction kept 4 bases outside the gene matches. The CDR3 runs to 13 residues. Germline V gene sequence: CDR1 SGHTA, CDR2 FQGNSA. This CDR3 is CASRRGQTYEQYF. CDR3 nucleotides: TGTGCCAGCAGACGGGGACAGACCTACGAGCAGTACTTC.

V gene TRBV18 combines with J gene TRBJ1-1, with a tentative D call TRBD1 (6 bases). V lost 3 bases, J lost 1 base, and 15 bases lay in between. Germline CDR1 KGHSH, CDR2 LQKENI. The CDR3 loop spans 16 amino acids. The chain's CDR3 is CASSPSQGLGNTEAFF. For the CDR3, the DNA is TGTGCCAGCTCACCGTCTCAGGGGTTAGGGAACACTGAAGCTTTCTTT.

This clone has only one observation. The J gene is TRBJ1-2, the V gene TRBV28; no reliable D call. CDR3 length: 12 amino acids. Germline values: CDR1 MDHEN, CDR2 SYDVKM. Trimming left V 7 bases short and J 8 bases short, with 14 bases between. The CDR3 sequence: CASTREGRGYTF. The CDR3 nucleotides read TGTGCCAGCACGAGGGAGGGTAGGGGCTACACCTTC.

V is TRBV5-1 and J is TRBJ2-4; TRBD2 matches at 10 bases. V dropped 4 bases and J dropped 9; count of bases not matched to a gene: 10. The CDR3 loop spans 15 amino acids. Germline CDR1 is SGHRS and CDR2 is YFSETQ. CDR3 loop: CASSPIGTSEGIQYF. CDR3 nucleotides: TGCGCCAGCAGCCCCATCGGGACTAGCGAGGGCATTCAGTACTTC.

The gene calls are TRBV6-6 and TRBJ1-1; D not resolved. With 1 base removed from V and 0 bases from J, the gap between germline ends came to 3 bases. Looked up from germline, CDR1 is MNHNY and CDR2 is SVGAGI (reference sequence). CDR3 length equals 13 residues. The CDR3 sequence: CASSYFLNTEAFF. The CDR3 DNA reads TGTGCCAGCAGTTACTTCTTGAACACTGAAGCTTTCTTT.

CDR3 nucleotide sequence: TGTGCCAGCAGCTGGCAGGGGGCGGTCGGGGAGCTGTTTTTT. As protein: CASSWQGAVGELFF. The chain uses TRBV7-9 and TRBJ2-2; 8 positions agree with TRBD1. J lost 7 bases, V lost 4 bases, and 5 bases had no gene match. Germline loops: CDR1 SEHNR, CDR2 FQNEAQ (reference sequence). This CDR3 has 14 residues.

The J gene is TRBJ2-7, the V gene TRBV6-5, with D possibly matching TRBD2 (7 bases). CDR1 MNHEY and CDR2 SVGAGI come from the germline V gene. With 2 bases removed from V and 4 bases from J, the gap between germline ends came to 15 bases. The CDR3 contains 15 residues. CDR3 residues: CASSYGLAGAYEQYF. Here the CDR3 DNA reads TGTGCCAGCAGTTACGGGTTGGCGGGGGCTTACGAGCAGTACTTC.

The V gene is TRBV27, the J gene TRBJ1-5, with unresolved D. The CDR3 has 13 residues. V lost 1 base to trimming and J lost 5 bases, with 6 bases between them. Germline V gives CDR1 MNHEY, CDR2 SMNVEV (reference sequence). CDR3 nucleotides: TGTGCCAGCAGTTTATACCCAGATCAGCCCCAGCATTTT. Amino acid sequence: CASSLYPDQPQHF.

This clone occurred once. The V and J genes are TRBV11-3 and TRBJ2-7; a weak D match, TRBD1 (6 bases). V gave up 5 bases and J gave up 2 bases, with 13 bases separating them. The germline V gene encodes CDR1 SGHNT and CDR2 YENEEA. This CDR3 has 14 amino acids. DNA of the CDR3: TGTGCCAGCAGCCCCTCGGGACAACCCTACGAGCAGTACTTC. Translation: CASSPSGQPYEQYF.

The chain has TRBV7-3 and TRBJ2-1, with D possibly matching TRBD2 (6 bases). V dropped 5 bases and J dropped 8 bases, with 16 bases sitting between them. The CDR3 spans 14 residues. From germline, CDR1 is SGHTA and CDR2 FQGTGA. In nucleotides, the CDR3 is TGTGCCAGCAGCCCCCCCGGGGCTAGCGATGAGCAGTTCTTC. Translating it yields CASSPPGASDEQFF.

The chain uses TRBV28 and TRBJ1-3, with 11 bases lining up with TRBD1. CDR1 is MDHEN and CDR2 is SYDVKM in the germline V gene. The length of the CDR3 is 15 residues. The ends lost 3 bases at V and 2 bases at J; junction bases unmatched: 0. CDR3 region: CASSLDRGPGNTIYF. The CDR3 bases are TGTGCCAGCAGTTTGGACAGGGGGCCTGGAAACACCATATATTTT.

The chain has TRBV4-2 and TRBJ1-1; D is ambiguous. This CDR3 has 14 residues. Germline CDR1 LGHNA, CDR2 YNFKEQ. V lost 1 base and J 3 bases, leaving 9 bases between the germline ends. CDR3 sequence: CASSQVGRDTEAFF. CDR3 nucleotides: TGTGCCAGCAGCCAAGTTGGGAGGGACACTGAAGCTTTCTTT.

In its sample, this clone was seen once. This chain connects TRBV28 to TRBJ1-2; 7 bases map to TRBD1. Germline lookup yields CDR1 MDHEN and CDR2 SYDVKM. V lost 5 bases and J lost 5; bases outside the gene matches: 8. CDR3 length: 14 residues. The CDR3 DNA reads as TGTGCCAGCAGTCAGGGGGGCAGTCCGTATGGCTACACCTTC. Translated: CASSQGGSPYGYTF.

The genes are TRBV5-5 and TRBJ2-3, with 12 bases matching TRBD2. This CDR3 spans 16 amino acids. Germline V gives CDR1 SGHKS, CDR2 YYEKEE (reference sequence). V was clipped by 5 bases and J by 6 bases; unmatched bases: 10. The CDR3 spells CASRRKTSGSTDTQYF. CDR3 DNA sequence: TGTGCCAGCAGGCGTAAGACTAGCGGGAGTACGGATACGCAGTATTTT.

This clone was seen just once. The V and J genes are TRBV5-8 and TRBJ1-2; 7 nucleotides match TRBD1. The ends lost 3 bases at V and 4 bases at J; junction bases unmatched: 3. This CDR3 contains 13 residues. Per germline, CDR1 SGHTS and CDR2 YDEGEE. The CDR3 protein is CASSSDRAYGYTF. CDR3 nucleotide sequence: TGTGCCAGCAGCTCCGACAGGGCCTATGGCTACACCTTC.

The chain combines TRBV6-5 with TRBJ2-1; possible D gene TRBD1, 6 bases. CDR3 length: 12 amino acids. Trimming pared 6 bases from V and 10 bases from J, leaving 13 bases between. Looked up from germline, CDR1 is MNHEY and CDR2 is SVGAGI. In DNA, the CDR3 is TGTGCCAGCAGACCCCGCAGGGGCGAGCAGTTCTTC. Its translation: CASRPRRGEQFF.

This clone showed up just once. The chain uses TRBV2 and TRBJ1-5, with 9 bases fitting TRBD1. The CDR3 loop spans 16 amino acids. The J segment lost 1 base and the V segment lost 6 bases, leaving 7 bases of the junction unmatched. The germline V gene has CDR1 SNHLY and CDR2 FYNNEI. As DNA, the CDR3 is TGTGCCAGCAGCCAACAGGGGGCTAGAAGCAATCAGCCCCAGCATTTT. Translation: CASSQQGARSNQPQHF.

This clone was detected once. The CDR3 protein is CASSVDPPGAGNTIYF. The CDR3 nucleotides are TGTGCCAGCAGCGTAGACCCCCCAGGCGCTGGAAACACCATATATTTT. The rearrangement uses TRBV9 and TRBJ1-3; D unresolved. The CDR3 has 16 residues. The germline V and J ends were trimmed by 0 bases and 2 bases, with 12 bases remaining between them. The V gene's germline CDR1 is SGDLS and CDR2 YYNGEE.

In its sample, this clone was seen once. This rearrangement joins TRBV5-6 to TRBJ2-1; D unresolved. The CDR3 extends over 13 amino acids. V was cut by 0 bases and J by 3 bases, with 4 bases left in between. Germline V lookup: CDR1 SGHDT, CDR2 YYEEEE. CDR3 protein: CASSLDIYNEQFF. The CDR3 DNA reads TGTGCCAGCAGCTTGGACATCTACAATGAGCAGTTCTTC.

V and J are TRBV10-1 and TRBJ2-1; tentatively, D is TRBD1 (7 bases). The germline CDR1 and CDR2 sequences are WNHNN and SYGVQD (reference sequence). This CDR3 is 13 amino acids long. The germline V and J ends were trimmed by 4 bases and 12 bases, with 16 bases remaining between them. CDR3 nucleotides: TGCGCCAGCAGTGGATCGCAGGGGGGAAGGCAGTTCTTC. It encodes CASSGSQGGRQFF.

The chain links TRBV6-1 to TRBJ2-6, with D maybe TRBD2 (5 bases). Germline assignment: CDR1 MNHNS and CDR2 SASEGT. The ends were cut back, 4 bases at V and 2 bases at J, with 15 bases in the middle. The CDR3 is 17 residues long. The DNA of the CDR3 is TGTGCCAGCAGTGTCAGTATATCGGGGACTGGGGCCAACGTCCTGACTTTC. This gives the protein CASSVSISGTGANVLTF.

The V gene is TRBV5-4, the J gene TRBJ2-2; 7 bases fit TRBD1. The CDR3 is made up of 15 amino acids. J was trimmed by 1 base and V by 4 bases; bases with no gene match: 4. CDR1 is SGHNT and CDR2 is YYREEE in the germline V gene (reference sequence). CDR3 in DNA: TGTGCCAGCAGCCCGACAGGGTTGAACACCGGGGAGCTGTTTTTT. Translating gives CASSPTGLNTGELFF.

CDR3 in amino acids: CASSSPGGVGSYEQYF. CDR3 nucleotides: TGTGCCAGCAGTTCCCCAGGGGGAGTGGGCTCCTACGAGCAGTACTTC. V usage is TRBV28 and J usage is TRBJ2-7, with 7 bases fitting TRBD1. Germline assignment: CDR1 MDHEN and CDR2 SYDVKM. The V segment lost 4 bases and the J segment 0 bases; nucleotides outside the gene matches: 9. This CDR3 is 16 amino acids long.

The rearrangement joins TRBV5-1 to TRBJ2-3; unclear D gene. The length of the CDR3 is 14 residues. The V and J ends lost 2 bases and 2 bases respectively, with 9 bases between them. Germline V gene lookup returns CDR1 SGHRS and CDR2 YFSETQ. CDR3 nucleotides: TGCGCCAGCAGCTTAGCCGGGTTCACAGATACGCAGTATTTT. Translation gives CASSLAGFTDTQYF.

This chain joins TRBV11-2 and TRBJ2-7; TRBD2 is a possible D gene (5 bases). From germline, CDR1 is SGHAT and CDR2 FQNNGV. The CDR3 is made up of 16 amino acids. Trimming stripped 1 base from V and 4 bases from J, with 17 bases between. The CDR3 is CASSLVPGRGAYEQYF. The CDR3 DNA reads TGTGCCAGCAGCTTAGTCCCCGGACGGGGTGCATACGAGCAGTACTTC.

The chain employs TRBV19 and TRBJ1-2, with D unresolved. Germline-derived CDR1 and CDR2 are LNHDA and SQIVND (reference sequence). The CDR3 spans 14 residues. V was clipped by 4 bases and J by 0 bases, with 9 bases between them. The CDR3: CASSRNSTNYGYTF. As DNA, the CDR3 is TGTGCCAGTAGTAGGAACAGCACTAACTATGGCTACACCTTC.

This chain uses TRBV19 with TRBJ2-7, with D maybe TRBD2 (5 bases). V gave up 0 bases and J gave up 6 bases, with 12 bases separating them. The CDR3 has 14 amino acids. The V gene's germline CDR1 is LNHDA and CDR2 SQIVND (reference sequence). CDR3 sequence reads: CASSIDFEGSEQYF. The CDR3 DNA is TGTGCCAGTAGTATAGATTTTGAGGGAAGCGAGCAGTACTTC.

CDR3 in amino acids: CASSMGDRGTEAFF. Here the CDR3 DNA reads TGTGCCAGCAGCATGGGGGACAGGGGTACTGAAGCTTTCTTT. The chain couples TRBV6-5 to TRBJ1-1; 10 bases fit TRBD1. The CDR3 is made up of 14 amino acids. Trimming cost V 6 bases and J 5 bases; bases outside gene matches: 6. Germline CDR1 reads MNHEY; CDR2 reads SVGAGI.

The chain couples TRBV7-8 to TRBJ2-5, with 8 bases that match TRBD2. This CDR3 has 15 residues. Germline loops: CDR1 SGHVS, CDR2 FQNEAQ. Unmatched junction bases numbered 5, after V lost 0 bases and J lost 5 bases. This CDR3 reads CASSLASGSWETQYF. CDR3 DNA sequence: TGTGCCAGCAGCTTAGCAAGCGGGAGCTGGGAGACCCAGTACTTC. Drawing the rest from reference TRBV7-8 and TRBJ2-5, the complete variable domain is GAGVSQSPRYKVAKRGQDVALRCDPISGHVSLFWYQQALGQGPEFLTYFQNEAQLDKSGLPSDRFFAERPEGSVSTLKIQRTQQEDSAVYLCASSLASGSWETQYFGPGTRLLVL.

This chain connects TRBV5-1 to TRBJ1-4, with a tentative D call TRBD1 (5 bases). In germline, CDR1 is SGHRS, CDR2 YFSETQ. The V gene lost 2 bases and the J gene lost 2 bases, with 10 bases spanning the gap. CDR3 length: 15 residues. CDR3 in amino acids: CASSFRGDTNEKLFF. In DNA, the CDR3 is TGCGCCAGCAGCTTCCGGGGGGACACTAATGAAAAACTGTTTTTT.

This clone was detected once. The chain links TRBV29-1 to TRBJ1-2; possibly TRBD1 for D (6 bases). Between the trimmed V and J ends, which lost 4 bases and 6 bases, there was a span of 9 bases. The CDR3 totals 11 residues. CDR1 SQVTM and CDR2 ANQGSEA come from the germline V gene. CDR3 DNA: TGCAGCGTTGGTGGGACACATGGCTACACCTTC. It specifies CSVGGTHGYTF.